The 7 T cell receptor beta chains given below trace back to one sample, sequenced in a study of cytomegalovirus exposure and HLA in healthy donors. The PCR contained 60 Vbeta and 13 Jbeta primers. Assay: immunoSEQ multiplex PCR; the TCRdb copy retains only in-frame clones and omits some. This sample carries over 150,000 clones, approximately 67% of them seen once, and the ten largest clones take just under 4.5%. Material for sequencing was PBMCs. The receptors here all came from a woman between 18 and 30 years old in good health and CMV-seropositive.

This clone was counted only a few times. CDR3 nucleotide sequence: TGTGCCAGTTCTAAGCCCCGGGGCGAGCAGTACTTC. This codes for CASSKPRGEQYF. The chain uses TRBV19 and TRBJ2-7, with a weak D call TRBD2 (5 bases). The CDR3 runs 12 residues. CDR1 LNHDA and CDR2 SQIVND come from the germline V gene (reference sequence). V was shortened by 8 bases and J by 6 bases, with 14 bases between the two germline ends.

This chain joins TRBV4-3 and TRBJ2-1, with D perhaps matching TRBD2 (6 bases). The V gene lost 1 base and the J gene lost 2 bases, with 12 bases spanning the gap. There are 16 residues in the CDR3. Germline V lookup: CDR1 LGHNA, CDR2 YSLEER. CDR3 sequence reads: CASSQVIADAYNEQFF. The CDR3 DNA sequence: TGCGCCAGCAGCCAAGTGATAGCGGATGCCTACAATGAGCAGTTCTTC.

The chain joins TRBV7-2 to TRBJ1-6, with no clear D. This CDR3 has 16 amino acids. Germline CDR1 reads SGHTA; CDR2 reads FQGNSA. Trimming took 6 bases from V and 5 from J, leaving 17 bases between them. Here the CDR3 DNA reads TGTGCCAGCAGGGGCTGGAGGGAGGATAATAATTCACCCCTCCACTTT. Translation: CASRGWREDNNSPLHF.

The CDR3 nucleotides are TGTGCCAGCAGTTACGCTCAGGAATTTAGCTCCTACGAGCAGTACTTC. Its protein product is CASSYAQEFSSYEQYF. The rearrangement links TRBV6-5 to TRBJ2-7; D is undetermined. V lost 2 bases and J lost 0, with 14 bases in between. This CDR3 has 16 amino acids. From germline, CDR1 is MNHEY and CDR2 SVGAGI.

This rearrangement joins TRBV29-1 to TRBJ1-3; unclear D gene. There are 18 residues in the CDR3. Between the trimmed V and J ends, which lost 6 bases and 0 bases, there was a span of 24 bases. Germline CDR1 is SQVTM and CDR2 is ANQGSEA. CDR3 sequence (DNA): TGCAGCGTATCGTACCGAACAGTTCTCACCGACTCTGGAAACACCATATATTTT. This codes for CSVSYRTVLTDSGNTIYF.

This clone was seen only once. The CDR3 spells CASSEFVEHPSYNEQFF. Written as DNA, the CDR3 is TGTGCCAGCAGTGAATTTGTCGAACACCCCTCCTACAATGAGCAGTTCTTC. The J gene is TRBJ2-1, the V gene TRBV25-1; D remains unclear. Germline V gene lookup returns CDR1 MGHDK and CDR2 SYGVNS. CDR3 length: 17 residues. V was clipped by 1 base and J by 0 bases, with 13 bases between them.

This chain's CDR3 is CASSLTPPGGRGDNEQFF. The CDR3 DNA reads as TGCGCCAGCAGCTTGACCCCGCCCGGCGGGAGGGGAGACAATGAGCAGTTCTTC. This chain uses TRBV5-1 with TRBJ2-1; 9 nucleotides agree with TRBD2. Germline trimming cut 1 base from V and 5 bases from J; bases unmatched to any gene: 13. This CDR3 contains 18 residues. CDR1 and CDR2 (germline): SGHRS, YFSETQ.